The rows below give T cell receptor beta chains drawn from one sample of a study of T cell repertoires in cytomegalovirus infection. These receptors lack a known antigen. TCRdb re-called the reads through MiXCR, storing one row per CDR3 protein. The sample includes about 570,000 distinct CDR3 sequences, 40% of them seen just once. The sample consisted of cultured PBMCs, taken from culture after CMV antigen stimulation. Receptor source: a human donor in good health (CMV status not recorded). Some clones in this sample may be carry-over from other donors' samples. Both conserved end residues are part of each CDR3. Fields, in order: D gene, clone size, V gene, J gene, CDR3 DNA, CDR3 protein. A D gene is named only where the DNA matches it firmly. Some rows mark clone size as missing; the rest say once, few, many or name a class of expanded clone.

TRBD1,few,TRBV7-2,TRBJ2-1,TGTGCCAGCAGCTTTTATACTTCCCGGGACAGGGTGTTGTTCTTC,CASSFYTSRDRVLFF
NA,few,TRBV28,TRBJ1-3,TGTGCCAGCAGTTTATCACCAGGGTTGGGAAACACCATATATTTT,CASSLSPGLGNTIYF
TRBD2,NA,TRBV5-1,TRBJ2-3,TGCGCCAGCAGCATGGGCGGGGGGGCCGCAGATACGCAGTATTTT,CASSMGGGAADTQYF
TRBD1,NA,TRBV19,TRBJ1-4,TGTGCCAGTAGTATCTGGAACCAGGGGGATGAAAAACTGTTTTTT,CASSIWNQGDEKLFF
TRBD2,few,TRBV6-1,TRBJ2-3,TGTGCCAGCGGACTAGCGGGGGCCACAGATACGCAGTATTTT,CASGLAGATDTQYF
NA,NA,TRBV10-3,TRBJ1-1,TGTGCCATCAGTGTACAGGGCATCGACACTGAAGCTTTCTTT,CAISVQGIDTEAFF
TRBD2,NA,TRBV29-1,TRBJ2-1,TGCAGCGTTTTACCTATTCGGACTAGCGGGGGGAATGAGCAGTTCTTC,CSVLPIRTSGGNEQFF
NA,NA,TRBV7-6,TRBJ2-7,TGTGCCAGCGGCCGAGGGGCCTTAGGGGCGGGTTCCGACGAGCAGTACTTC,CASGRGALGAGSDEQYF
NA,NA,TRBV6-2/TRBV6-3,TRBJ2-3,TGTGCCAGCAGCCCAGTGGGGGCGACAGATACGCAGTATTTT,CASSPVGATDTQYF
NA,NA,TRBV7-6,TRBJ2-1,TGTGCCAGCAGCTCACAGGAAAGACTGGGCAATGAGCAGTTCTTC,CASSSQERLGNEQFF
NA,NA,TRBV28,TRBJ1-1,TGTGCCACCAATGACCCAGGGCGAACTGAAGCTTTCTTT,CATNDPGRTEAFF
NA,NA,TRBV19,TRBJ1-5,TGTGCCAGTAGTATTTCTGCCTTTCGTGGCAGGGGTTTCCAGCCCCAGCATTTT,CASSISAFRGRGFQPQHF
NA,NA,TRBV6-2/TRBV6-3,TRBJ2-7,TGTGCCAGCAGTAGAACAAACGAGCAGTACTTC,CASSRTNEQYF
NA,NA,TRBV10-3,TRBJ1-1,TGTGCCTCCACCGGAGGTTCGGCCACTGAAGCTTTCTTT,CASTGGSATEAFF
TRBD2,NA,TRBV7-2,TRBJ2-1,TGTGCCAGTTCCCTGACTAGCGGCCCCGCCGCCTACAATGAGCAGTTCTTC,CASSLTSGPAAYNEQFF
NA,few,TRBV28,TRBJ1-6,TGTGCCAGCAGTTCACCGGGGACCGGTTCACCCCTCCACTTT,CASSSPGTGSPLHF
NA,few,TRBV4-1,TRBJ1-1,TGCGCCAGCAGCCGCCTTACAGGGATCAACACTGAAGCTTTCTTT,CASSRLTGINTEAFF
NA,few,TRBV19,TRBJ1-1,TGTGCCAGTAGTATATATGGATGGGATGAGTTGAACACTGAAGCTTTCTTT,CASSIYGWDELNTEAFF
NA,NA,TRBV4-2,TRBJ2-7,TGTGCCAGCAGCCAAGATTCCCGGGACAAGACCTACGAGCAGTACTTC,CASSQDSRDKTYEQYF
TRBD1,few,TRBV4-3,TRBJ2-3,TGCGCCAGCAGCCAAAACGGACAGGCGGGAGATACGCAGTATTTT,CASSQNGQAGDTQYF
NA,NA,TRBV12-3/TRBV12-4,TRBJ2-1,TGTGCCAGCAGCTACTCTTTGACAGGGGAGGGGTTCTTC,CASSYSLTGEGFF
NA,few,TRBV7-2,TRBJ2-3,TGTGCCAGCAGCACGAACCAGGGGGGGACGCAGTATTTT,CASSTNQGGTQYF
NA,NA,TRBV20-1,TRBJ2-3,TGCAGTGCTAGAGATGCGAGGGTCAGCACAGATACGCAGTATTTT,CSARDARVSTDTQYF
TRBD1,NA,TRBV7-9,TRBJ1-2,TGTGCCAGCAGCTTAGCGTCGGCAGGGGGCATATATGGCTACACCTTC,CASSLASAGGIYGYTF
NA,few,TRBV7-9,TRBJ1-5,TGTGCCAGCAGCTTAGGGGGAGGTTTCGAGACCCAGCATTTT,CASSLGGGFETQHF
TRBD1,NA,TRBV20-1,TRBJ1-1,TGCAGTGCCACAGGGGCGGGGGCTGAAGCTTTCTTT,CSATGAGAEAFF
NA,few,TRBV7-6,TRBJ2-1,TGTGCCATCGATCGGATAACAGGGAGCTCCTACAATGAGCAGTTCTTC,CAIDRITGSSYNEQFF
NA,NA,TRBV7-9,TRBJ1-1,TGTGCCAGCAGCTCGGCAGGGCCAGCTTTCTTT,CASSSAGPAFF
TRBD1,NA,TRBV19,TRBJ1-5,TGTGCCAGTAGTCCCCAGACAGGGGCGGGCAATCAGCCCCAGCATTTT,CASSPQTGAGNQPQHF
NA,few,TRBV7-6,TRBJ1-6,TGTGCCAGCAGCCGAGGACAGCTCTATAATTCACCCCTCCACTTT,CASSRGQLYNSPLHF
NA,NA,TRBV2,TRBJ1-2,TGTGCCAGCAGTACGGGGGCTAACTATGGCTACACCTTC,CASSTGANYGYTF
NA,once,TRBV20-1,TRBJ2-7,TGCAGTGCTAGAGGCGAGCAGTACTTC,CSARGEQYF
NA,NA,TRBV5-1,TRBJ2-2,TGCGCCAGCAGCTCCGGGACTGGGGACACCGGGGAGCTGTTTTTT,CASSSGTGDTGELFF
NA,many,TRBV7-2,TRBJ2-7,TGTGCCAGCAGCCTCCTTCGGGAGCAGTACTTC,CASSLLREQYF